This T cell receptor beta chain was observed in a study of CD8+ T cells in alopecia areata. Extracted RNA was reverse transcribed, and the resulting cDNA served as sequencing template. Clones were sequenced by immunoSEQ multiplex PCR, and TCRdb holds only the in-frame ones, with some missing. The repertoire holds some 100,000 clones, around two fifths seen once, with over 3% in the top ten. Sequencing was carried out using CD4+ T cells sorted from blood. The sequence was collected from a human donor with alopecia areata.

The CDR3 sequence is CASVAGTGVSGANVLTF. Written as DNA, the CDR3 is TGCGCCAGTGTTGCCGGGACAGGGGTCTCTGGGGCCAACGTCCTGACTTTC. This rearrangement joins TRBV5-1 to TRBJ2-6; TRBD1 aligns across 10 bases. This CDR3 region has 17 residues. Per the germline V gene, CDR1 is SGHRS and CDR2 is YFSETQ. The junction had 8 bases not matched to a gene; V was cut back by 8 bases and J by 0 bases.